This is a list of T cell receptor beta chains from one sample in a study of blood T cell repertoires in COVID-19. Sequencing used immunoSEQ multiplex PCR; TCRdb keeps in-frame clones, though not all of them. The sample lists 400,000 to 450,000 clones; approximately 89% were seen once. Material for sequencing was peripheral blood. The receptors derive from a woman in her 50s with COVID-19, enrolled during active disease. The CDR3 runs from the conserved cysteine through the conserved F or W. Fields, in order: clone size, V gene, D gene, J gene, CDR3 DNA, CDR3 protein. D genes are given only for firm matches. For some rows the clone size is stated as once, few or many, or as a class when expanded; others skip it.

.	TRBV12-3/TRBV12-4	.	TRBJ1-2	TGTGCCAGCAGCCCTGGCGACTATGGCGGCTACACCTTC	CASSPGDYGGYTF
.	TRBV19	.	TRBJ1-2	TGTGCCAGTAGTATGGCACCGAACTATGGCTACACCTTC	CASSMAPNYGYTF
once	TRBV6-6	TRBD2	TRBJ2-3	TGTGCCAGCAGTTACTCACGGACTAGCGGGACGGATACGCAGTATTTT	CASSYSRTSGTDTQYF
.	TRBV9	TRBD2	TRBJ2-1	TGTGCCAGCAGCGCCCCGGGACTAGCGGGGGGTGACAATGAGCAGTTCTTC	CASSAPGLAGGDNEQFF
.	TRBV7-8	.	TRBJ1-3	TGTGCCAGCAGCTTTGTCGGGGTAGTAGGAAACACCATATATTTT	CASSFVGVVGNTIYF
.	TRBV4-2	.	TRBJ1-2	TGTGCCAGCAGCCAGGCTACGGGTGGAGGCTACACCTTC	CASSQATGGGYTF
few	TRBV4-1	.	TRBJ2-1	TGCGCCAGCAGTCTGTACAATGAGCAGTTCTTC	CASSLYNEQFF
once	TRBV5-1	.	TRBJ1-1	TGCGCCAGCTTCGCCCGGGGGGTAAGTGGAGTGAACACTGAAGCTTTCTTT	CASFARGVSGVNTEAFF
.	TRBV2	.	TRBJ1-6	TGTGCCAGCAAATACGCGGAGAATTCACCCCTCCACTTT	CASKYAENSPLHF
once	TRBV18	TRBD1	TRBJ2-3	TGTGCCAGCTCACTACGAGCGCGGGACAGGGGGCAAACGCATACGCAGTATTTT	CASSLRARDRGQTHTQYF
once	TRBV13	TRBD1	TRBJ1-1	TGTGCCAGCAGCGTAACCACTGAGGAGGACAGGGAGGCGATAAGTGGAACTGAAGCTTTCTTT	CASSVTTEEDREAISGTEAFF
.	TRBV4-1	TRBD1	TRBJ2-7	TGCGCCAGCAGCCCGGGACAGGGCCCCCACTACGAGCAGTACTTC	CASSPGQGPHYEQYF
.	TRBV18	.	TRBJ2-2	TGTGCCAGCCTGGAGGTGGTGTACACCGGGGAGCTGTTTTTT	CASLEVVYTGELFF
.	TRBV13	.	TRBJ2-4	TGTGCCAGCTCGCGGGGATTAAACATTCAGTACTTC	CASSRGLNIQYF
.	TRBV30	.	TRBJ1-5	TGTGCCTGGAGTGTGCAGGGCCCTCCGCCCCAGCATTTT	CAWSVQGPPPQHF
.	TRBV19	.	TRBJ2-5	TGTGCCTCAGCGGCGGGGGTTCAGGGGGAGACCCAGTACTTC	CASAAGVQGETQYF
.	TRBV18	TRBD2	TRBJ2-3	TGTGCCAGCTCACCACCTTCGGGGGGGCCAGGAGATACGCAGTATTTT	CASSPPSGGPGDTQYF
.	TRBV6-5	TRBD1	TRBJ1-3	TGTGCCAGCAGTTTACAGGGGTTCGGAAACACCATATATTTT	CASSLQGFGNTIYF
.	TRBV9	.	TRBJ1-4	TGTGCCAGCAGCATTACAGGTCAGACTAATGAAAAACTGTTTTTT	CASSITGQTNEKLFF
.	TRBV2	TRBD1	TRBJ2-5	TGTGCCAGCAGCATACAGGGGTCGGGGGAGACCCAGTACTTC	CASSIQGSGETQYF
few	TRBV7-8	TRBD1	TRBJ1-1	TGTGCCAGCAGCTTAGCTCGGACAGGGGTAGGTGAAGCTTTCTTT	CASSLARTGVGEAFF
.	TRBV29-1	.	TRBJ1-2	TGCAGCGCCCTGACACCCGGGGGGGGCTACACCTTC	CSALTPGGGYTF
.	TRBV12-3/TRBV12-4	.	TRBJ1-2	TGTGCCAGCAGTTTACCAGGACTGTATGGCTACACCTTC	CASSLPGLYGYTF
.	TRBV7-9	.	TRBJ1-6	TGTGCCAGCAGCTTAGCCCTTTATAATTCACCCCTCCACTTT	CASSLALYNSPLHF
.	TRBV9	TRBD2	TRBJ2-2	TGTGCCAGCAGCCCCGACGTGACTAGCGGGGGGTTCGGGGAGCTGTTTTTT	CASSPDVTSGGFGELFF
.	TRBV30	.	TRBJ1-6	TGTGCCTGCACATCCCAGGGGAATTCACCCCTCCACTTT	CACTSQGNSPLHF